This T cell receptor beta chain came from a study of cytomegalovirus exposure and HLA in healthy donors. A remark on this clone: Its matching antigen is unknown.

The PCR was carried out with 60 Vbeta primers and 13 Jbeta primers. Generated by immunoSEQ multiplex PCR, the TCRdb table keeps only in-frame clones and is missing some. The sample has 140,000 to 150,000 clones; approximately 80% are singletons. Germline trimming cut 7 bases from V and 1 base from J; bases unmatched to any gene: 9. Germline loops: CDR1 MDHEN, CDR2 SYDVKM. There are 15 residues in the CDR3. Findings and limits, study-wide: Likely technical artifact: a cluster of highly shared sequence variants. An Asian-associated ancestry cluster reportedly showed fewer N-insertions than the roughly 600-donor mean in a later analysis.

Samples came from healthy bone marrow donors. The receptor was derived from a man aged 35 to 55 in good health and CMV-seronegative. Sequenced sample: PBMCs. The V gene is TRBV28, the J gene TRBJ2-7; TRBD2 agrees at 8 bases. DNA of the CDR3: TGTGCCAGCAAAGGTGGCGGGGGGCCTTCCTACGAGCAGTACTTC. This codes for CASKGGGGPSYEQYF.